This T cell receptor (beta chain) was sequenced for a study of chemoradiotherapy in HPV16-positive cancers. Over chemoradiotherapy, repertoires were sampled more than once. J lost 3 bases, V lost 2 bases, and 3 bases had no gene match. CDR1 is MNHEY and CDR2 is SMNVEV in the germline V gene (reference sequence). This CDR3 is 14 amino acids long. A remark on this clone: The antigen is not known.

Method: immunoSEQ multiplex PCR; TCRdb's copy keeps in-frame clones and lacks some. The table lists about 5,000 clones, around nine tenths of them singletons. General study findings and limits: In HPV16-positive patients, HPV-responsive T-cell expansion tracked better recurrence-free survival.

The TCR comes from a human donor with HPV-associated anogenital cancer. The V call is TRBV27, the J call TRBJ2-7; TRBD2 agrees at 8 bases. The starting material was tumor tissue, obtained from a patient who underwent chemoradiotherapy. CDR3 sequence: CASSLAGGLYEQYF. In DNA form, the CDR3 reads TGTGCCAGCAGTTTAGCGGGAGGCCTCTACGAGCAGTACTTC.